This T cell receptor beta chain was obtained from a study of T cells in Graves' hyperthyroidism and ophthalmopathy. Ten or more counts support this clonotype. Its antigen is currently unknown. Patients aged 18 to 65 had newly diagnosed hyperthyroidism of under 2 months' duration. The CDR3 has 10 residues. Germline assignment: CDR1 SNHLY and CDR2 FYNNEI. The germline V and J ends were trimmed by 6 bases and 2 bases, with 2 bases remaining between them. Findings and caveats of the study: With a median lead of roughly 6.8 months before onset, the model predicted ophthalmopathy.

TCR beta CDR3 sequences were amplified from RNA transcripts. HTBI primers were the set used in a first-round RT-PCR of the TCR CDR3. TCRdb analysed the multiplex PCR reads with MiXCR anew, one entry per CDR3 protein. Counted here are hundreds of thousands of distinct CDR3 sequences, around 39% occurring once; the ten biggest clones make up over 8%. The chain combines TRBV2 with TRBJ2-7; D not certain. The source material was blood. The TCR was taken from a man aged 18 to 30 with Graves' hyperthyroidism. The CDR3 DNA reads TGTGCCAGCAGGGCCTACGAGCAGTACTTC. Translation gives CASRAYEQYF.